These 16 T cell receptor beta chains were sequenced from one sample in a study of blood T cell repertoires in COVID-19. Sequenced by immunoSEQ multiplex PCR; TCRdb stores in-frame clones only, minus some. The table records under 50,000 clones, 90% of them present only once. The sequencing input was peripheral blood. Every receptor here comes from a man between 70 and 80 years old with active COVID-19.

This rearrangement joins TRBV7-9 to TRBJ1-4; D is perhaps TRBD1 (6 bases). The CDR3 runs 15 residues. The V and J ends lost 4 bases and 8 bases respectively, with 17 bases between them. Germline V gene sequence: CDR1 SEHNR, CDR2 FQNEAQ (reference sequence). The CDR3 loop reads CASSSDRGLGEKLFF. CDR3 sequence (DNA): TGTGCCAGCAGCTCGGACAGAGGTTTAGGGGAAAAACTGTTTTTT.

The rearrangement uses TRBV7-2 and TRBJ1-1; TRBD1 is a possible D gene (5 bases). This CDR3 has 14 amino acids. Germline CDR1 is SGHTA and CDR2 is FQGNSA. V was shortened by 5 bases and J by 5 bases, with 15 bases between the two germline ends. CDR3 amino acids: CASSPQTVQTEAFF. The CDR3 coding sequence is TGTGCCAGCAGCCCCCAGACAGTTCAGACTGAAGCTTTCTTT.

The chain has TRBV6-2 or TRBV6-3 and TRBJ2-7; TRBD1 matches at 8 bases. J lost 2 bases, V lost 2 bases, and 2 bases had no gene match. Germline V gives CDR1 MNHEY, CDR2 SVGEGT. CDR3 length equals 14 residues. This CDR3 reads CASSYRTGPYEQYF. The CDR3 coding sequence is TGTGCCAGCAGTTACCGGACAGGGCCCTACGAGCAGTACTTC.

V usage is TRBV6-1 and J usage is TRBJ2-1, with 10 bases matching TRBD1. Germline V CDR1 and CDR2: MNHNS, SASEGT. This CDR3 has 17 amino acids. V trimming: 2 bases; J trimming: 5 bases; junction bases outside the gene matches: 9. The CDR3 nucleotides are TGTGCCAGCAGTGAAAGACAGGGGGCCACGGGTGACAATGAGCAGTTCTTC. The encoded protein is CASSERQGATGDNEQFF.

The chain employs TRBV28 and TRBJ2-7, with 7 bases identical to TRBD2. V trimming: 6 bases; J trimming: 2 bases; junction bases outside the gene matches: 7. Germline V gene sequence: CDR1 MDHEN, CDR2 SYDVKM. The CDR3 is 14 amino acids. CDR3 bases: TGTGCCAGCAGGTCCCCCCGGGGGGCCTACGAGCAGTACTTC. It is translated as CASRSPRGAYEQYF.

The V gene is TRBV4-1, the J gene TRBJ1-2; tentatively, D is TRBD1 (6 bases). The V end was cut by 3 bases, the J end by 8 bases, with 10 bases between. Germline assignment: CDR1 MGHRA and CDR2 YSYEKL. CDR3 size: 12 residues. This CDR3 reads CASSHSGVGYTF. The CDR3, as DNA: TGCGCCAGCAGCCACTCAGGGGTCGGCTACACCTTC.

J is TRBJ2-3 and V is TRBV4-1, with 9 bases aligning to TRBD2. This CDR3 comprises 15 residues. Germline CDR1 reads MGHRA; CDR2 reads YSYEKL. With 6 bases clipped from V and 2 bases from J, the junction kept 6 bases outside the gene matches. CDR3 DNA sequence: TGCGCCAGCAGATTTAGCGGGGGCACCACAGATACGCAGTATTTT. As protein: CASRFSGGTTDTQYF.

This chain uses TRBV4-3 with TRBJ1-2, with 7 nucleotides matching TRBD1. The junction had 6 bases not matched to a gene; V was cut back by 1 base and J by 4 bases. CDR3 size: 15 residues. Germline V gene data show CDR1 as LGHNA and CDR2 as YSLEER. The CDR3 nucleotides are TGCGCCAGCAGCCAAGGGGACAGTGGGGCCTATGGCTACACCTTC. It encodes CASSQGDSGAYGYTF.

This clone was recorded only once. The chain is built from TRBV13 and TRBJ2-3, with D tentatively TRBD1 (5 bases). Germline-derived CDR1 and CDR2 are PRHDT and FYEKMQ (reference sequence). This CDR3 is built from 14 residues. Trimming cost V 4 bases and J 2 bases, with 10 bases left between them. Here the CDR3 reads CASSSRGHTDTQYF. The CDR3 DNA follows: TGTGCCAGCAGCTCCCGCGGACACACAGATACGCAGTATTTT. The entire variable domain, with the rest obtained from reference TRBV13 and TRBJ2-3, is as follows: AAGVIQSPRHLIKEKRETATLKCYPIPRHDTVYWYQQGPGQDPQFLISFYEKMQSDKGSIPDRFSAQQFSDYHSELNMSSLELGDSALYFCASSSRGHTDTQYFGPGTRLTVL.

This clone was recorded only once. The chain carries TRBV6-4 and TRBJ2-2; 14 bases are a match to TRBD2. Germline V gene lookup returns CDR1 MRHNA and CDR2 SNTAGT. The junction had 5 bases not matched to a gene; V was cut back by 7 bases and J by 7 bases. The length of the CDR3 is 15 residues. In DNA, the CDR3 is TGTGCCAGCAAGAGGACTAGCGGGGGGCGCGGGGAGCTGTTTTTT. As protein: CASKRTSGGRGELFF.

Of note for this clone: Germline is not matched at one junction end, which may reflect a read error. The genes are TRBV6-5 and TRBJ2-3; D perhaps matches TRBD2 (5 bases). In germline, CDR1 is MNHEY, CDR2 SVGAGI. The CDR3 extends over 12 amino acids. The CDR3 DNA reads as TGTGCCAGCAGCCGGGGTTCAGACACGCAGTATTTT. This codes for CASSRGSDTQYF.

J is TRBJ1-1 and V is TRBV30, with D possibly TRBD1 on 6 matching bases. V lost 3 bases and J 0 bases, leaving 14 bases between the germline ends. The germline CDR1 and CDR2 sequences are GTSNPN and SVGIG (reference sequence). The CDR3 totals 15 residues. DNA of the CDR3: TGTGCCTGGAGAGGGGGTAAGATCATGAACACTGAAGCTTTCTTT. Translation gives CAWRGGKIMNTEAFF.

The chain joins TRBV5-8 to TRBJ2-3; D not certain. CDR1 is SGHTS and CDR2 is YDEGEE in the germline V gene. The CDR3 covers 17 residues. Trimming pared 1 base from V and 1 base from J, leaving 16 bases between. CDR3 nucleotides: TGTGCCAGCAGCTTGCCTTTGATCGGTTCTGGCACAGATACGCAGTATTTT. Translation gives CASSLPLIGSGTDTQYF.

The V gene is TRBV7-9, the J gene TRBJ2-5; 8 positions match TRBD2. The germline V gene encodes CDR1 SEHNR and CDR2 FQNEAQ (reference sequence). This CDR3 comprises 12 residues. With 11 bases clipped from V and 7 bases from J, the junction kept 9 bases outside the gene matches. The CDR3 DNA follows: TGTGCCGGTAGCGGGACGATGGGGACCCAGTACTTC. Translated, it gives CAGSGTMGTQYF.

The chain joins TRBV18 to TRBJ2-5, with 8 bases identical to TRBD2. V lost 2 bases, J lost 4 bases, and 9 bases stayed unmatched. Germline assignment: CDR1 KGHSH and CDR2 LQKENI. The CDR3 covers 16 residues. CDR3 nucleotide sequence: TGTGCCAGCTCACCAGTAGCGGGGAGGAGTGGAGAGACCCAGTACTTC. Translation: CASSPVAGRSGETQYF.

The rearrangement uses TRBV24-1 and TRBJ1-5; TRBD1 matches 10 bases. With V trimmed by 3 bases and J by 2 bases, 6 bases remained unmatched. The CDR3 spans 17 residues. Per the germline V gene, CDR1 is KGHDR and CDR2 is SFDVKD. DNA for the CDR3: TGTGCCACCAGTGATCGGGGACAGGGGAACGGCAATCAGCCCCAGCATTTT. Residues: CATSDRGQGNGNQPQHF.